A single sample gave rise to the 22 T cell receptor beta chains below, sequenced in a study of beta chain features in type 1 diabetes (dated by TCRdb to between 2018 and 2020). The library was built by means of the immunoSEQ multiplex PCR assay. The entire isolated RNA was reverse transcribed using the High Capacity cDNA Reverse Transcription Kit, and thus expressed TCRB transcripts were sequenced. This is the immuneACCESS table as TCRdb keeps it, with only in-frame sequences that have V and J called. A part of the clones is gone; compared with another copy, unresolved V genes explain less than half, and the rest is unexplained. Within this sample are roughly 400,000 clones, with about 16% of them counted one time only. The top ten clonotypes cover approximately 0.019% of the sample. The sequenced material came from naive CD4+ T cells from blood. Interpreted using the paper, the cell subset or site label stands for: true naive CD4+ T cells. The receptors were gathered from a woman aged 18-35 years in good health.

The table lists this clone with a few counts. The rearrangement joins TRBV28 to TRBJ2-5; TRBD1 aligns across 7 bases. J gave up 2 bases and V 5 bases, and 8 bases lay outside the gene matches. Germline assignment: CDR1 MDHEN and CDR2 SYDVKM. This CDR3 has 15 residues. The CDR3: CASSRPGTAQETQYF. CDR3 in DNA: TGTGCCAGCAGTAGACCCGGGACAGCACAAGAGACCCAGTACTTC. Looking up the rest from reference TRBV28 and TRBJ2-5 gives the full variable domain: DVKVTQSSRYLVKRTGEKVFLECVQDMDHENMFWYRQDPGLGLRLIYFSYDVKMKEKGDIPEGYSVSREKKERFSLILESASTNQTSMYLCASSRPGTAQETQYFGPGTRLLVL.

The V call is TRBV30, the J call TRBJ2-5; the D gene is possibly TRBD2 (6 bases). Germline V gives CDR1 GTSNPN, CDR2 SVGIG (reference sequence). This CDR3 region has 11 residues. V shed 5 bases and J shed 4 bases, with 8 bases lying between them. This chain's CDR3 is CAWGGIETQYF. The CDR3 DNA reads as TGTGCCTGGGGGGGGATAGAGACCCAGTACTTC.

The rearrangement links TRBV18 to TRBJ2-3, with TRBD2 matching 7 bases. The V segment lost 6 bases and the J segment 5 bases; nucleotides outside the gene matches: 5. The CDR3 length is 13 residues. Germline V gene sequence: CDR1 KGHSH, CDR2 LQKENI. The chain's CDR3 is CASSRTGGDTQYF. For the CDR3, the DNA is TGTGCCAGCTCGCGGACGGGAGGAGATACGCAGTATTTT.

The genes are TRBV28 and TRBJ2-1; 8 positions match TRBD1. There are 13 residues in the CDR3. Germline CDR1 is MDHEN and CDR2 is SYDVKM. The junction had 6 bases not matched to a gene; V was cut back by 6 bases and J by 8 bases. The CDR3 sequence: CASRGQGSYEQFF. In nucleotides, the CDR3 is TGTGCCAGCAGAGGACAGGGTAGCTATGAGCAGTTCTTC.

The chain links TRBV7-9 to TRBJ2-1; 7 nucleotides match TRBD2. The CDR3 loop spans 15 amino acids. Losses at the gene ends were 5 bases for V and 0 bases for J; bases not matched to a gene: 4. From germline, CDR1 is SEHNR and CDR2 FQNEAQ (reference sequence). Here the CDR3 DNA reads TGTGCCAGCAGCCATAGCGGGCTCTCCTACAATGAGCAGTTCTTC. Its translation is CASSHSGLSYNEQFF. The full variable domain, rest sourced from reference TRBV7-9 and TRBJ2-1, is DTGVSQNPRHKITKRGQNVTFRCDPISEHNRLYWYRQTLGQGPEFLTYFQNEAQLEKSRLLSDRFSAERPKGSFSTLEIQRTEQGDSAMYLCASSHSGLSYNEQFFGPGTRLTVL.

This clone appeared a few times. The V gene is TRBV30, the J gene TRBJ2-1; 13 positions agree with TRBD2. V shed 2 bases and J 3 bases; nucleotides not matched to a gene: 7. The germline V gene has CDR1 GTSNPN and CDR2 SVGIG (reference sequence). The CDR3 extends over 17 amino acids. In nucleotides, the CDR3 is TGTGCCTGGAGTAAAGCCCGGACTAGCGGGAGCTACAATGAGCAGTTCTTC. Translation gives CAWSKARTSGSYNEQFF. The variable domain in full, completed from reference TRBV30 and TRBJ2-1, reads SQTIHQWPATLVQPVGSPLSLECTVEGTSNPNLYWYRQAAGRGLQLLFYSVGIGQISSEVPQNLSASRPQDRQFILSSKKLLLSDSGFYLCAWSKARTSGSYNEQFFGPGTRLTVL.

This clone was detected only a few times. This sample also contains other DNA sequences that code for the same CDR3. V usage is TRBV6-5 and J usage is TRBJ1-2; TRBD1 is a possible D gene (6 bases). Looked up from germline, CDR1 is MNHEY and CDR2 is SVGAGI. Trimming left V 0 bases short and J 4 bases short, with 6 bases between. This CDR3 has 13 amino acids. The DNA for the CDR3 is TGTGCCAGCAGTTACTCAGGGGGCTATGGCTACACCTTC. Translated: CASSYSGGYGYTF.

CDR3 DNA: TGCAGCGTTCGCGACAGGGCAGAGGGCACAGATACGCAGTATTTT. Amino acid sequence: CSVRDRAEGTDTQYF. The genes are TRBV29-1 and TRBJ2-3; 7 positions agree with TRBD1. Looked up from germline, CDR1 is SQVTM and CDR2 is ANQGSEA. This CDR3 comprises 15 residues. The V segment lost 5 bases and the J segment 1 base; nucleotides outside the gene matches: 9.

This chain links TRBV6-6 with TRBJ2-7; 10 bases agree with TRBD2. The junction had 3 bases not matched to a gene; V was cut back by 9 bases and J by 4 bases. This CDR3 comprises 12 residues. Germline CDR1 is MNHNY and CDR2 is SVGAGI (reference sequence). CDR3 residues: CASLAGAYEQYF. CDR3 sequence (DNA): TGTGCCAGTCTAGCGGGAGCGTACGAGCAGTACTTC.

Notes on this clone: Other DNA sequences of this sample code for an identical CDR3. The chain uses TRBV7-2 and TRBJ2-7, with D unresolved. The CDR3 loop spans 12 amino acids. The V and J ends lost 4 bases and 3 bases respectively, with 7 bases between them. Germline V lookup: CDR1 SGHTA, CDR2 FQGNSA. This CDR3 is CASSSYSYEQYF. The CDR3 coding sequence is TGTGCCAGCAGCTCCTACAGCTACGAGCAGTACTTC.

This clone was detected a few times. The chain combines TRBV4-3 with TRBJ2-1; the match to TRBD1 covers 10 bases. Germline V CDR1 and CDR2: LGHNA, YSLEER. The V segment lost 1 base and the J segment 9 bases; nucleotides outside the gene matches: 9. CDR3 size: 16 residues. CDR3 protein: CASSQAPGQGISEQFF. The CDR3, as DNA: TGCGCCAGCAGCCAAGCCCCGGGACAGGGGATTAGTGAGCAGTTCTTC.

In this sample, this clone turned up once. CDR3 protein: CASSIVGSQAAAFF. The DNA of the CDR3 is TGTGCCAGTAGTATAGTGGGCAGCCAGGCCGCAGCTTTCTTT. V is TRBV19 and J is TRBJ1-1; D remains unclear. Germline CDR1 and CDR2: LNHDA and SQIVND (reference sequence). There are 14 residues in the CDR3. Trimming shortened V by 1 base and J by 10 bases, and 16 bases separated the two germline ends.

The chain recombines TRBV7-9 with TRBJ2-3, with TRBD1 matching over 8 bases. Unmatched junction bases numbered 8, after V lost 5 bases and J lost 1 base. Per germline, CDR1 SEHNR and CDR2 FQNEAQ (reference sequence). There are 16 residues in the CDR3. The CDR3 nucleotides read TGTGCCAGCAGCCTCAGGGGGCGTGTGGGCACAGATACGCAGTATTTT. Protein product: CASSLRGRVGTDTQYF.

This clone was observed a few times. The chain has TRBV25-1 and TRBJ2-1; D might be TRBD1 (7 bases). This CDR3 spans 17 amino acids. Germline CDR1 MGHDK, CDR2 SYGVNS. V gave up 4 bases and J gave up 0 bases, with 16 bases separating them. The CDR3 protein is CASSVAGGYASYNEQFF. The CDR3 nucleotides are TGTGCCAGCAGTGTAGCAGGGGGGTACGCCTCCTACAATGAGCAGTTCTTC. Full variable domain (outside the CDR3, taken from reference TRBV25-1 and TRBJ2-1): EADIYQTPRYLVIGTGKKITLECSQTMGHDKMYWYQQDPGMELHLIHYSYGVNSTEKGDLSSESTVSRIRTEHFPLTLESARPSHTSQYLCASSVAGGYASYNEQFFGPGTRLTVL.

The chain links TRBV30 to TRBJ2-4; the D gene is possibly TRBD1 (6 bases). The V end was cut by 4 bases, the J end by 5 bases, with 6 bases between. The CDR3 length is 11 residues. Germline CDR1 is GTSNPN and CDR2 is SVGIG (reference sequence). CDR3 DNA sequence: TGTGCCTGGAAGGGGGAAAACATTCAGTACTTC. It encodes CAWKGENIQYF.

This clone was seen only a few times. This sequence joins TRBV25-1 and TRBJ2-7; TRBD2 matches 13 bases. The V gene's germline CDR1 is MGHDK and CDR2 SYGVNS. V was clipped by 4 bases and J by 2 bases; unmatched bases: 5. CDR3 length: 16 amino acids. CDR3 region: CASSGELAGGAYEQYF. The DNA for the CDR3 is TGTGCCAGCAGTGGGGAACTAGCGGGAGGGGCCTACGAGCAGTACTTC.

This clone was recorded a few times. This CDR3 is also generated by other DNA sequences in the sample. The V and J genes are TRBV25-1 and TRBJ1-1; 9 bases are a match to TRBD1. This CDR3 spans 14 amino acids. CDR1 MGHDK and CDR2 SYGVNS come from the germline V gene. Unmatched junction bases numbered 2, after V lost 1 base and J lost 5 bases. CDR3 nucleotides: TGTGCCAGCAGTGAATGGGGACAGGGAACTGAAGCTTTCTTT. This codes for CASSEWGQGTEAFF.

This clone was counted a few times. This sequence joins TRBV18 and TRBJ2-1; 8 positions match TRBD2. The germline gives CDR1 KGHSH, CDR2 LQKENI. The ends lost 2 bases at V and 4 bases at J; junction bases unmatched: 10. The CDR3 sequence is 17 residues long. CDR3 protein: CASSPDSGTRGYNEQFF. In DNA, the CDR3 is TGTGCCAGCTCACCAGACTCCGGGACTAGAGGTTACAATGAGCAGTTCTTC.

This clone was seen more than once but under ten times. The chain uses TRBV7-8 and TRBJ2-2; tentatively, D is TRBD2 (5 bases). CDR1 is SGHVS, CDR2 FQNEAQ, per germline. The CDR3 has 15 residues. V was clipped by 3 bases and J by 6 bases, with 14 bases between them. The CDR3 DNA sequence: TGTGCCAGCAGCTTCTCGAGCGGTTTCGCCGGGGAGCTGTTTTTT. Protein product: CASSFSSGFAGELFF.

The V and J genes are TRBV7-9 and TRBJ2-3; tentative D call: TRBD2 (6 bases). V lost 4 bases to trimming and J lost 0 bases, with 17 bases between them. CDR1 is SEHNR, CDR2 FQNEAQ, per germline (reference sequence). The CDR3 has 17 amino acids. CDR3 region: CASSSTLGSGSTDTQYF. DNA for the CDR3: TGTGCCAGCAGCTCCACTCTCGGGAGCGGTAGCACAGATACGCAGTATTTT.

Only a few counts were recorded for this clone. V is TRBV4-2 and J is TRBJ2-3; 10 bases map to TRBD1. Germline V CDR1 and CDR2: LGHNA, YNFKEQ. J gave up 5 bases and V 3 bases, and 5 bases lay outside the gene matches. The CDR3 is made up of 15 amino acids. This chain's CDR3 is CASSQPDRGGDTQYF. In DNA, the CDR3 is TGTGCCAGCAGCCAGCCGGACAGGGGGGGAGATACGCAGTATTTT.

The V and J genes are TRBV30 and TRBJ2-7; 8 positions agree with TRBD2. V was pared by 2 bases and J by 4 bases, with 7 bases of the junction left unmatched. The CDR3 has 14 residues. Germline CDR1 reads GTSNPN; CDR2 reads SVGIG (reference sequence). The CDR3 loop is CAWSIAGLPYEQYF. In nucleotides, the CDR3 is TGTGCCTGGAGTATAGCGGGACTCCCGTACGAGCAGTACTTC.